What follows describes a single T cell receptor beta chain. What antigen it recognizes has not been identified. Per-base quality was not reported, and no clone a single base away is much larger than it. TCR CDR3 regions were amplified from genomic DNA by multiplex PCR using the deep immunoSEQ assay. Extracted genomic DNA from each cell subset was spread evenly across all wells of several immunoSEQ 96-well plates, with each plate serving as a replicate. Each replicate PCR for sorted subsets received 200 ng genomic DNA, equal to around 32,000 T cell genomes. Purified libraries were quantified with a Qubit 3.0 fluorometer, sized on a Bioanalyzer 2100, and re-quantified with the KAPA Library Quantification kit. Each immunoSEQ 96-well plate was sequenced on its own single-read 150-cycle Illumina NextSeq 550 flow cell. The authors' pipeline ran thus. Because the immunoSEQ output included only junctional sequences and no quality scores, the filtering could not be the same as the filtering used for full-length reads. Sequences were annotated with PyIR, a Python wrapper for IgBLAST v1.9, and V/J genes and CDR3 were assigned using IMGT germline references. Reads were removed for weak V/J assignments (E-value above 1e-6), missing CDR3, stop codons, out-of-frame junctions, or ambiguous translated residues. V3J clonotypes were defined by identical inferred V gene, J gene, and CDR3 amino acid sequence. To compute the percentage overlap between repertoires, the number of shared unique clonotypes was divided by the size of the smaller repertoire. Three approaches were used to assess repertoire richness: RTK rarefaction, the Chao1 estimator, and Recon v2.1 estimates of unobserved clonotypes. Generation probabilities were computed with OLGA for all TCRbeta clonotypes obtained by the gDNA method from several donors. What TCRdb holds here is the immuneACCESS table cut down to in-frame rearrangements. Part of the clones is not present; checked against another copy, under half of the missing clones reflect an unresolved V gene, and the others are unexplained. Clone size and V and J calls were adopted from that table, with D and trimming inferred from the DNA. The sample contains roughly 2.4 million clones, 90% to 97% of them found a single time. The top ten clonotypes cover around 0.13% of the sample.

The sample is drawn from a study of shared clonotypes between healthy human individuals (dated by TCRdb to 2018 to 2020). About the study as a whole: Three men and a couple of women, aged 18 to 49 years, made up the cohort. For each donor, CD4 naive and CD4 memory were each run on three plates, CD8 naive on two plates, and CD8 memory on one plate. To estimate repertoire size and how much clonotype sharing occurs between individuals, the study deeply sequenced the blood TCR repertoires of roughly 5 healthy adults. To increase sequencing depth and limit assay-specific biases, TCR repertoire library preparation and sequencing were carried out by different laboratories using diverse techniques. Per donor, leukapheresis produced somewhere between about 0.94 and 9.5 billion PBMCs.

The CDR3 covers 13 residues, taking in both the cysteine and the phenylalanine. Only the CDR3 DNA stays, 39 bases, in frame from base 1. Trimming costs V 4 bases and J 0 bases, and their ends lie 6 bases apart. The germline V gene gives CDR1 as MGHRA and CDR2 as YSYEKL. The donors were healthy, HIV-negative adults who had no recently reported acute infections or vaccinations. Only Caucasian adults living in Nashville, Tennessee, USA were represented among the donors. Magnetic negative selection was used to enrich CD4+ T cells, after which naive cells were positively selected on CD45RA and the negative fraction became the memory subset. Blood was obtained by leukapheresis, after which PBMCs were separated by Ficoll-Histopaque density gradient centrifugation and cryopreserved in liquid nitrogen vapor phase. Analytical flow cytometry was used to check the purity and quantity of each magnetically sorted T cell population. Genomic DNA was isolated from every sorted fraction and measured by UV absorbance on a Nanodrop 2000c.

General findings and caveats noted by the study authors: Across a handful of donors, approximately 5% of naive CD4, around 3.5% of naive CD8, about 2.3% of memory CD4, and under 0.45% of memory CD8 clonotypes were shared. Estimated clonotype richness was generally larger for naive than for memory subsets. The small number of donors limited the genetic and exposure-history diversity represented. Only blood was sampled, and tissue TCR repertoires likely differ from those in blood. Rarefaction of sorted-subset datasets indicated incomplete sequencing despite the large sequencing depth. Based on pairwise subsampling, the degree of clonotype sharing among donors was expected to be affected by sequencing depth. Higher generation probabilities were observed for clonotypes shared by all four sorted-subset donors than for non-shared clonotypes.

The sample taken for sequencing was naive CD4+ T cells sorted from blood. Taken with the paper, the label for cell subset or site translates to: CD45RA+ positively selected. The clonotype comes from a man aged 18 to 30 in good health. The chain couples TRBV4-1 to TRBJ2-5, with the D gene not clear enough to name. This receptor has the CDR3 CASSRGYQETQYF. The sequence in DNA is TGCGCCAGCAGCCGCGGCTACCAAGAGACCCAGTACTTC.